The 6 T cell receptor beta chains given below trace back to one sample, sequenced in a study of control samples from healthy donors and cancer patients. TCRdb's copy holds only in-frame clones and misses some; the assay was immunoSEQ multiplex PCR. The sample holds about 130,000 clones; approximately 94% are singletons and the top ten take around 3.6%. The sequenced sample was blood. The receptor set was obtained from a man aged 30 to 39 in good health.

The chain combines TRBV4-1 with TRBJ2-2; no firm D call. This CDR3 has 15 residues. V dropped 2 bases and J dropped 0 bases, with 7 bases sitting between them. The germline V gene has CDR1 MGHRA and CDR2 YSYEKL. CDR3 region: CASSQPKTNTGELFF. The CDR3 region has the DNA TGCGCCAGCAGCCAACCCAAAACGAACACCGGGGAGCTGTTTTTT.

The gene calls are TRBV19 and TRBJ1-4; perhaps TRBD1 as D (5 bases). The germline V and J ends were trimmed by 6 bases and 4 bases, with 15 bases remaining between them. The CDR3 loop spans 15 amino acids. CDR1 LNHDA and CDR2 SQIVND come from the germline V gene (reference sequence). CDR3 residues: CASRTRRGGNEKLFF. The CDR3, as DNA: TGTGCCAGTAGGACCCGACGGGGGGGTAATGAAAAACTGTTTTTT. Looking up the rest from reference TRBV19 and TRBJ1-4 gives the full variable domain: DGGITQSPKYLFRKEGQNVTLSCEQNLNHDAMYWYRQDPGQGLRLIYYSQIVNDFQKGDIAEGYSVSREKKESFPLTVTSAQKNPTAFYLCASRTRRGGNEKLFFGSGTQLSVL.

The gene calls are TRBV3-1 (or the pseudogene TRBV3-2) and TRBJ1-3; a possible D gene is TRBD1 (6 bases). The CDR3 totals 16 residues. CDR1 is LGHDT and CDR2 is YNNKEL in the germline V gene (reference sequence). V dropped 1 base and J dropped 0 bases, with 10 bases sitting between them. DNA for the CDR3: TGTGCCAGCAGCCAAGGAGGGGGGATCTCTGGAAACACCATATATTTT. Its protein product is CASSQGGGISGNTIYF.

This clone showed up just once. The chain is built from TRBV19 and TRBJ2-1, with 7 bases lining up with TRBD1. CDR1 LNHDA and CDR2 SQIVND come from the germline V gene (reference sequence). V was clipped by 7 bases and J by 7 bases; unmatched bases: 13. CDR3 length: 15 amino acids. The DNA of the CDR3 is TGTGCCAGTAACCCCGCAGGGGGATTCACAAATGAGCAGTTCTTC. Translating gives CASNPAGGFTNEQFF.

The V call is TRBV30, the J call TRBJ2-5; TRBD2 agrees at 11 bases. The assigned J gene may be wrong: the sequence end matches TRBJ2-7 better. The germline V gene encodes CDR1 GTSNPN and CDR2 SVGIG (reference sequence). The CDR3 runs 13 residues. The CDR3 loop is CAWTGTSGYEQYF. The CDR3 DNA follows: TGTGCCTGGACCGGGACTAGCGGTTACGAGCAGTACTTC.

This rearrangement joins TRBV5-6 to TRBJ2-3; no firm D call. This CDR3 spans 14 amino acids. V lost 1 base, J lost 1 base, and 7 bases lay in between. Germline V gene sequence: CDR1 SGHDT, CDR2 YYEEEE. CDR3 in DNA: TGTGCCAGCAGCTTGCGGGCAGGCACAGATACGCAGTATTTT. This sequence encodes CASSLRAGTDTQYF.